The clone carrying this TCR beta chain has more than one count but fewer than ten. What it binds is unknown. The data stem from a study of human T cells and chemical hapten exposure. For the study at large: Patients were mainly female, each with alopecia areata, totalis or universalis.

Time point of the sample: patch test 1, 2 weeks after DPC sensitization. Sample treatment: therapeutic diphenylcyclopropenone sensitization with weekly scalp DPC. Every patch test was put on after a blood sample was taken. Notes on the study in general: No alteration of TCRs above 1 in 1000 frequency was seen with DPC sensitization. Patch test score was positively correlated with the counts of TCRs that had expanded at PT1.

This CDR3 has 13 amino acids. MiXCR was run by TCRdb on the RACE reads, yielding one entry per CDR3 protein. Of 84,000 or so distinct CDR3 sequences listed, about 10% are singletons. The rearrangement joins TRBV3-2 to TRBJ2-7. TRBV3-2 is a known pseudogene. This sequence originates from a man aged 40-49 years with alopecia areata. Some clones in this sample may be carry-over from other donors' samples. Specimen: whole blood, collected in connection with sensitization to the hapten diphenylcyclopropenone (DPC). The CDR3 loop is CASSHGVPYEQYF. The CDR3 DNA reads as TGTGCCAGCAGCCACGGGGTTCCCTACGAGCAGTACTTC.